This TCR beta chain was sequenced for a study of cytomegalovirus exposure and HLA in healthy donors. Overall study findings and caveats: A missense variant in DCLRE1C was later tied to TCR beta V- and J-gene trimming.

After removal of 9 bases from V and 0 bases from J, the junction contained 5 bases not matched to a gene. Germline CDR1 is SNHLY and CDR2 is FYNNEI. The CDR3 spans 14 residues. The PCR made use of 60 Vbeta and 13 Jbeta primers. Only in-frame clones appear in the TCRdb table, and some are missing; sequencing was by immunoSEQ multiplex PCR. Of roughly 100,000 clones listed, about 60% are singletons. Notes on this clone: What it recognizes is unknown.

The chain is built from TRBV2 and TRBJ2-1; 7 bases agree with TRBD2. Sequenced sample: PBMCs. The clonotype was recovered from a human donor in good health. The CDR3 DNA reads TGTGCCAGAGAACTAGCGTCCTCCTACAATGAGCAGTTCTTC. This translates into CARELASSYNEQFF.